This passage covers 18 T cell receptor beta chains from one sample sequenced in a study of human T cells and chemical hapten exposure. The time point here: patch test 1, 2 weeks after DPC sensitization. As for treatment: therapeutic diphenylcyclopropenone sensitization with weekly scalp DPC. The starting material, unfractionated whole blood, was used for total RNA extraction. TCRdb fed the RACE reads into MiXCR, producing one record per CDR3 protein. Among fewer than 45,000 distinct CDR3 sequences, about 4.2% were seen once, and the ten largest hold about 26%. The specimen comprised whole blood, sampled in connection with sensitization to the hapten diphenylcyclopropenone (DPC). The receptors here all came from a man over 45 with alopecia areata. Some clones in this sample may be carry-over from other donors' samples.

This clonotype came up many times. The chain employs TRBV12-3 or TRBV12-4 and TRBJ1-1; tentatively, D is TRBD1 (6 bases). Trimming left V 5 bases short and J 5 bases short, with 15 bases between. CDR3 size: 14 residues. Here the CDR3 reads CASSKQGGETEAFF. CDR3 bases: TGTGCCAGCAGTAAACAGGGCGGAGAGACTGAAGCTTTCTTT.

This clonotype appeared many times. The rearrangement links TRBV2 to TRBJ2-3; TRBD2 matches at 8 bases. J gave up 13 bases and V 7 bases, and 10 bases lay outside the gene matches. The CDR3 loop spans 12 amino acids. CDR1 is SNHLY, CDR2 FYNNEI, per germline. The CDR3 DNA follows: TGTGCCAGCATTTTGAAAGCGGGAGTAAAGTATTTT. Protein sequence: CASILKAGVKYF.

In its sample, this clonotype was seen many times. The chain combines TRBV3-1 with TRBJ2-7; tentatively, D is TRBD2 (5 bases). The V gene's germline CDR1 is LGHDT and CDR2 YNNKEL (reference sequence). There are 15 residues in the CDR3. V lost 0 bases and J lost 2, with 11 bases in between. The CDR3 protein is CASSQDGRRAYEQYF. CDR3 DNA sequence: TGTGCCAGCAGCCAAGATGGCAGGCGGGCCTACGAGCAGTACTTC.

Comments on this clonotype: A much larger clone sits a single nucleotide away, making a read error possible. The chain employs TRBV30 and TRBJ1-5; 7 bases line up with TRBD1. The ends lost 3 bases at V and 3 bases at J; junction bases unmatched: 8. The CDR3 extends over 15 amino acids. Germline V CDR1 and CDR2: GTSNPN, SVGIG (reference sequence). This CDR3 is CAWRHRGTFNQPQHF. Written as DNA, the CDR3 is TGTGCCTGGAGACACAGGGGAACCTTCAATCAGCCCCAGCATTTT.

This clonotype has at least ten counts. The chain couples TRBV9 to TRBJ2-5; 11 bases fit TRBD2. CDR3 size: 16 residues. V lost 1 base to trimming and J lost 1 base; unmatched junction nucleotides: 3. CDR1 is SGDLS and CDR2 is YYNGEE in the germline V gene. The CDR3 bases are TGTGCCAGCAGCGTAACCGGGACTAGCGGCCAAGAGACCCAGTACTTC. This translates into CASSVTGTSGQETQYF.

This clonotype was found many times. J is TRBJ2-1 and V is TRBV6-5; 9 nucleotides line up with TRBD2. V shed 5 bases and J 2 bases; nucleotides not matched to a gene: 4. The CDR3 contains 15 residues. Germline CDR1 is MNHEY and CDR2 is SVGAGI. The CDR3 loop is CASSVAGVAYNEQFF. The CDR3 nucleotides are TGTGCCAGCAGTGTAGCGGGAGTGGCCTACAATGAGCAGTTCTTC.

This clonotype was observed at least ten times. V and J are TRBV29-1 and TRBJ2-2; D is unresolved. The germline V gene has CDR1 SQVTM and CDR2 ANQGSEA. The germline V and J ends were trimmed by 3 bases and 2 bases, with 7 bases remaining between them. The CDR3 spans 13 residues. The CDR3 here is CSVEVDNTGELFF. In DNA, the CDR3 is TGCAGCGTTGAGGTCGACAACACCGGGGAGCTGTTTTTT.

This clonotype came up many times. The J gene is TRBJ2-1, the V gene TRBV21-1; the table calls TRBD2, which could not be checked here. TRBV21-1 corresponds to a pseudogene. This CDR3 is 18 amino acids long. The CDR3 DNA reads as TGTGCCAGCGCTTTCATGGTTCGGGCCCCGAGCTCCTACAATGAGCAGTTCTTC. The encoded protein is CASAFMVRAPSSYNEQFF.

This clonotype was recorded a few times. The V and J genes are TRBV20-1 and TRBJ1-5, with 7 bases identical to TRBD1. The germline CDR1 and CDR2 sequences are DFQATT and SNEGSKA (reference sequence). This CDR3 is built from 13 residues. V lost 3 bases to trimming and J lost 5 bases; unmatched junction nucleotides: 4. The DNA of the CDR3 is TGCAGTGCTAGCGGGCAGGGGGATCAGCCCCAGCATTTT. Translated: CSASGQGDQPQHF.

This clonotype was seen repeatedly, ten times or more. This chain joins TRBV3-1 and TRBJ2-3, with D possibly matching TRBD2 (5 bases). CDR1 LGHDT and CDR2 YNNKEL come from the germline V gene (reference sequence). Trimming cost V 0 bases and J 5 bases, with 6 bases left between them. The CDR3 runs to 13 residues. CDR3 sequence reads: CASSQEGVDTQYF. CDR3 in DNA: TGTGCCAGCAGCCAAGAGGGAGTAGATACGCAGTATTTT.

This clonotype has a count of ten or more. This sequence joins TRBV2 and TRBJ2-1; D uncertain. The V gene's germline CDR1 is SNHLY and CDR2 FYNNEI. Between the trimmed V and J ends, which lost 7 bases and 2 bases, there was a span of 9 bases. The CDR3 is 13 residues long. The CDR3 loop is CASKPLTYNEQFF. CDR3 nucleotide sequence: TGTGCCAGCAAGCCACTAACCTACAATGAGCAGTTCTTC.

This clonotype was recorded many times. V gene TRBV5-4 combines with J gene TRBJ2-5; D might be TRBD1 or TRBD2, each matching 6 bases. Germline V gives CDR1 SGHNT, CDR2 YYREEE (reference sequence). This CDR3 comprises 14 residues. Between the trimmed V and J ends, which lost 10 bases and 5 bases, there was a span of 21 bases. The CDR3 loop reads CAGSVVGAGETQYF. CDR3 in DNA: TGTGCCGGATCTGTGGTGGGGGCGGGGGAGACCCAGTACTTC.

Many counts were recorded for this clonotype. CDR3 sequence reads: CSASGGAALYQPQHF. CDR3 DNA: TGCAGTGCTAGCGGAGGGGCCGCTCTCTATCAGCCCCAGCATTTT. The J gene is TRBJ1-5, the V gene TRBV20-1; a weak D match, TRBD1 (5 bases). This CDR3 contains 15 residues. Germline-derived CDR1 and CDR2 are DFQATT and SNEGSKA (reference sequence). Between the trimmed V and J ends, which lost 3 bases and 5 bases, there was a span of 17 bases.

This clonotype has at least ten counts. The chain links TRBV7-2 to TRBJ2-3; the D is unclear. The CDR3 consists of 14 residues. Per germline, CDR1 SGHTA and CDR2 FQGNSA. V was clipped by 0 bases and J by 1 base, with 5 bases between them. The CDR3 region has the DNA TGTGCCAGCAGCTTAGCTGAAGGCACAGATACGCAGTATTTT. Amino acid sequence: CASSLAEGTDTQYF.

There are many counts of this clonotype. The V call is TRBV10-2, the J call TRBJ2-3; TRBD2 aligns across 10 bases. The V segment lost 8 bases and the J segment 2 bases; nucleotides outside the gene matches: 4. Germline V lookup: CDR1 WSHSY, CDR2 SAAADI. The CDR3 is 14 residues long. CDR3 loop: CASHLAGATDTQYF. DNA of the CDR3: TGCGCCAGCCATCTAGCGGGAGCCACAGATACGCAGTATTTT.

This clonotype has ten or more counts. V is TRBV20-1 and J is TRBJ1-6, with a tentative D call TRBD1 (6 bases). CDR1 and CDR2 from the germline V gene are DFQATT and SNEGSKA (reference sequence). Deletions cut 0 bases from V and 3 bases from J, with 15 bases between. The CDR3 is 17 residues long. The CDR3: CSARDRSRGDYNSPLHF. As DNA, the CDR3 is TGCAGTGCTAGAGATCGGAGCAGGGGCGACTATAATTCACCCCTCCACTTT.

This clonotype was observed at least ten times. This chain uses TRBV20-1 with TRBJ2-1, with no clear D. This CDR3 region has 13 residues. Germline CDR1 reads DFQATT; CDR2 reads SNEGSKA (reference sequence). V was clipped by 3 bases and J by 10 bases, with 16 bases between them. The CDR3 bases are TGCAGTGCTAGGGTCCCCCCCGGGCCGGAGCAGTTCTTC. Amino acids: CSARVPPGPEQFF.

The V gene is TRBV5-5, the J gene TRBJ2-1; 7 nucleotides match TRBD1. The CDR3 contains 16 residues. V dropped 5 bases and J dropped 5; count of bases not matched to a gene: 13. Germline-derived CDR1 and CDR2 are SGHKS and YYEKEE (reference sequence). DNA of the CDR3: TGTGCCAGCAGTCAATTTAGAGGACAGGTAGACAATGAGCAGTTCTTC. It codes for CASSQFRGQVDNEQFF.